Each of the 6 T cell receptor beta chains below was sequenced from the same sample in a study of T cells in Graves' hyperthyroidism and ophthalmopathy. TCR beta CDR3 region amplification was performed from RNA transcripts. The HTBI primer set served for first-round RT-PCR of the TCR CDR3. MiXCR, applied by TCRdb to the multiplex PCR reads, yields one record per CDR3 protein. The sample gives around 350,000 distinct CDR3 sequences, approximately 20% of which show up once; around 4% is in the top ten. The sequenced material came from blood. The receptors come from a woman between 18 and 30 years old with Graves' hyperthyroidism.

This clonotype was seen at least ten times. The genes are TRBV2 and TRBJ2-5; weak D call: TRBD1 (5 bases). The V end lost 7 bases, the J end lost 5 bases, and 17 bases lay between the germline ends. The germline CDR1 and CDR2 sequences are SNHLY and FYNNEI. The length of the CDR3 is 14 residues. CDR3 in DNA: TGTGCCAGCACCTCGACAGTTCTGTTGGAGACCCAGTACTTC. As protein: CASTSTVLLETQYF.

Many counts were recorded for this clonotype. This chain joins TRBV12-3 or TRBV12-4 and TRBJ1-5, with 10 bases fitting TRBD1. The V segment lost 7 bases and the J segment 6 bases; nucleotides outside the gene matches: 6. The CDR3 loop spans 14 amino acids. CDR3 amino acids: CASNPTGGGQPQHF. In DNA form, the CDR3 reads TGTGCCAGCAATCCGACAGGGGGCGGTCAGCCCCAGCATTTT.

This clonotype was counted many times. The chain recombines TRBV6-1 with TRBJ1-1, with 8 bases lining up with TRBD1. Germline CDR1 and CDR2: MNHNS and SASEGT. The CDR3 is made up of 15 amino acids. Losses at the gene ends were 5 bases for V and 4 bases for J; bases not matched to a gene: 9. The CDR3 DNA follows: TGTGCCAGCAGTACCGTGACAGGGGTGGGCACTGAAGCTTTCTTT. The encoded protein is CASSTVTGVGTEAFF.

At least ten counts were recorded for this clonotype. The rearrangement joins TRBV19 to TRBJ1-5; 11 bases fit TRBD1. CDR1 is LNHDA and CDR2 is SQIVND in the germline V gene (reference sequence). Trimming removed 7 bases from V and 4 bases from J; junction bases left unmatched: 6. The CDR3 has 15 amino acids. The CDR3: CASKRGTGGNQPQHF. For the CDR3, the DNA is TGTGCCAGTAAACGAGGGACAGGGGGTAATCAGCCCCAGCATTTT.

This clonotype was detected ten times or more. The chain couples TRBV11-2 to TRBJ1-2, with TRBD1 matching 7 bases. J was trimmed by 4 bases and V by 5 bases; bases with no gene match: 19. The germline V gene has CDR1 SGHAT and CDR2 FQNNGV. The CDR3 has 18 residues. The DNA of the CDR3 is TGTGCCAGCAGCCTCTTTATCGTCCCACAGGGGAGAACCTATGGCTACACCTTC. It is translated as CASSLFIVPQGRTYGYTF.

This chain uses TRBV2 with TRBJ1-5; possibly TRBD1 for D (5 bases). Trimming removed 2 bases from V and 6 bases from J, with 11 bases in between. Germline lookup yields CDR1 SNHLY and CDR2 FYNNEI. This CDR3 is built from 14 residues. CDR3 in DNA: TGTGCCAGCAGTGAATGGGGGTCCAGTCAGCCCCAGCATTTT. Translating it yields CASSEWGSSQPQHF.